Shown below are 9 T cell receptor beta chains from a single sample sequenced in a study of cytomegalovirus exposure and HLA in healthy donors. PCR amplification relied on 60 Vbeta primers (plus 13 Jbeta primers). Repertoires were generated with immunoSEQ multiplex PCR, while TCRdb's copy carries only in-frame clones and drops some. The sample shows some 160,000 clones, 70% to 80% of them seen only once. Sequenced input: PBMCs. These receptors were taken from a male donor in good health and CMV-seronegative.

DNA for the CDR3: TGTGCCAGCAGCTTGTACGAGCTCATGAACACTGAAGCTTTCTTT. It encodes CASSLYELMNTEAFF. V gene TRBV5-6 combines with J gene TRBJ1-1; D call uncertain. Per the germline V gene, CDR1 is SGHDT and CDR2 is YYEEEE. The CDR3 has 15 amino acids. V was trimmed by 1 base and J by 0 bases, leaving 10 bases between them.

V usage is TRBV7-3 and J usage is TRBJ2-3; a possible D gene is TRBD2 (6 bases). Germline lookup yields CDR1 SGHTA and CDR2 FQGTGA. The CDR3 contains 15 residues. With 1 base removed from V and 2 bases from J, the gap between germline ends came to 10 bases. CDR3 nucleotide sequence: TGTGCCAGCAGCTTAAAGGCGGGATTCACAGATACGCAGTATTTT. Its protein is CASSLKAGFTDTQYF.

The J gene is TRBJ2-2, the V gene TRBV6-1; perhaps TRBD2 as D (7 bases). The length of the CDR3 is 16 residues. Germline V CDR1 and CDR2: MNHNS, SASEGT. The ends were cut back, 2 bases at V and 4 bases at J, with 14 bases in the middle. The CDR3 loop is CASSEQGGTITGELFF. The DNA for the CDR3 is TGTGCCAGCAGTGAACAAGGGGGGACTATCACCGGGGAGCTGTTTTTT.

The chain has TRBV10-3 and TRBJ2-1, with D possibly matching TRBD2 (5 bases). Germline values: CDR1 ENHRY, CDR2 SYGVKD. V lost 7 bases and J lost 0, with 16 bases in between. The CDR3 is 16 amino acids. CDR3 region: CAIKDSTRSSYNEQFF. Here the CDR3 DNA reads TGTGCCATCAAGGATAGCACTAGGAGCTCCTACAATGAGCAGTTCTTC.

V is TRBV5-1 and J is TRBJ2-3; 11 positions agree with TRBD2. J lost 4 bases, V lost 4 bases, and 8 bases had no gene match. Germline V gene data show CDR1 as SGHRS and CDR2 as YFSETQ. This CDR3 spans 16 amino acids. The CDR3 is CASSSQGLAGPDTQYF. In DNA, the CDR3 is TGCGCCAGCAGCAGTCAAGGACTAGCGGGCCCAGATACGCAGTATTTT.

The chain joins TRBV5-1 to TRBJ2-3; 10 bases align to TRBD1. Germline trimming cut 0 bases from V and 3 bases from J; bases unmatched to any gene: 1. The CDR3 length is 15 residues. Germline CDR1 and CDR2: SGHRS and YFSETQ. The CDR3 bases are TGCGCCAGCAGCTTGGAGGACAGGGGGACAGATACGCAGTATTTT. It is translated as CASSLEDRGTDTQYF.

V gene TRBV5-1 combines with J gene TRBJ1-1, with no clear D. V lost 0 bases and J lost 4, with 13 bases in between. The CDR3 sequence is 15 residues long. CDR1 is SGHRS and CDR2 is YFSETQ in the germline V gene. For the CDR3, the DNA is TGCGCCAGCAGCTTGGCCATCGGGAAGTTCACTGAAGCTTTCTTT. It translates to CASSLAIGKFTEAFF. Full variable domain (outside the CDR3, taken from reference TRBV5-1 and TRBJ1-1): KAGVTQTPRYLIKTRGQQVTLSCSPISGHRSVSWYQQTPGQGLQFLFEYFSETQRNKGNFPGRFSGRQFSNSRSEMNVSTLELGDSALYLCASSLAIGKFTEAFFGQGTRLTVV.

The rearrangement uses TRBV7-9 and TRBJ1-6; D is unresolved. The CDR3 consists of 14 residues. V was trimmed by 7 bases and J by 0 bases, leaving 7 bases between them. Germline assignment: CDR1 SEHNR and CDR2 FQNEAQ (reference sequence). The CDR3 coding sequence is TGTGCCAGCACGGGGAGCTCCTATAATTCACCCCTCCACTTT. Protein sequence: CASTGSSYNSPLHF.

The chain recombines TRBV7-7 with TRBJ2-1; TRBD2 agrees at 9 bases. Germline V lookup: CDR1 SSHAT, CDR2 FNYEAQ (reference sequence). CDR3 length: 14 amino acids. Losses at the gene ends were 6 bases for V and 6 bases for J; bases not matched to a gene: 6. The CDR3 is CASSPGLAPNEQFF. The CDR3 nucleotides read TGTGCCAGCAGTCCGGGACTAGCTCCCAATGAGCAGTTCTTC.